This T cell receptor beta chain was observed in a study of beta chain features in type 1 diabetes. Concerning this clone: The antigen remains undetermined.

Expressed TCRB transcripts were sequenced, since all the RNA that had been isolated was reverse transcribed. Sequencing used immunoSEQ multiplex PCR; TCRdb keeps in-frame clones, though not all of them. Among some 200,000 clones listed, 16% were seen once. CDR3 length: 13 residues. CDR1 and CDR2 from the germline V gene are SGHTA and FQGNSA. Germline trimming cut 5 bases from V and 8 bases from J; bases unmatched to any gene: 7. Study-wide findings and caveats: The study found moderately but significantly shorter TCRB CDR3s in all four CD4+ subsets of Type 1 diabetes patients. More deletions and fewer insertions at VDJ junctions were seen in type 1 diabetes patients.

This rearrangement joins TRBV7-2 to TRBJ1-2; 8 nucleotides line up with TRBD1. The sample comprised naive CD4+ T cells from blood. This receptor was identified in a man under 40 with type 1 diabetes. The DNA of the CDR3 is TGTGCCAGCAGCCCGCAGACAGGGGTCGGCTACACCTTC. This codes for CASSPQTGVGYTF.